This record covers a single T cell receptor (beta chain). These data are taken from a study of blood T cell repertoires in COVID-19. Background on the study: The analysed material was cDNA or gDNA that came from T cells, B-cell-depleted T cells, or PBMCs.

The table came from immunoSEQ multiplex PCR; TCRdb's copy has only in-frame clones and leaves some out. Among approximately 400,000 clones listed, just over 90% were seen once. The CDR3 runs to 16 residues. Germline V gene lookup returns CDR1 MGHDK and CDR2 SYGVNS. The ends were cut back, 4 bases at V and 2 bases at J, with 17 bases in the middle. Participants were aged about 18 to 100 years from about two dozen US areas. Each participant's cohort was designated according to participant-reported clinical history. Contact with a PCR-confirmed or clinician-diagnosed COVID-19 case occurred within 2 weeks of entry.

This TCR derives from a woman aged 40 to 55 who had been exposed to COVID-19. Sample: PBMCs or T cells enriched from blood (not recorded which). V gene TRBV25-1 combines with J gene TRBJ1-2; maybe TRBD1 (6 bases). DNA of the CDR3: TGTGCCAGCAGTGCGGACAGACCTAGCCCCAACTATGGCTACACCTTC. It codes for CASSADRPSPNYGYTF.